The 27 T cell receptor beta chains presented below share a single source sample, sequenced in a study of blood T cell repertoires in COVID-19. The data were produced by immunoSEQ multiplex PCR, yet TCRdb's version contains in-frame clones alone and is incomplete. In the table there are about 300,000 clones, 80% to 95% of which are singletons. Sequences were obtained from peripheral blood. The origin of the receptors is a woman aged 25 to 39 with COVID-19, enrolled during active disease.

CDR3 protein: CASSPQEGANQPQHF. CDR3 bases: TGTGCCAGCTCACCACAGGAAGGGGCGAACCAGCCCCAGCATTTT. This chain joins TRBV18 and TRBJ1-5, with TRBD1 as a possible D gene (5 bases). CDR3 length: 15 residues. V lost 1 base to trimming and J lost 7 bases, with 14 bases between them. The germline V gene encodes CDR1 KGHSH and CDR2 LQKENI.

The chain is built from TRBV29-1 and TRBJ2-2; D unclear. Germline V gene lookup returns CDR1 SQVTM and CDR2 ANQGSEA. V lost 5 bases and J 2 bases, leaving 12 bases between the germline ends. CDR3 size: 14 residues. In DNA, the CDR3 is TGCAGCGTTCTGAGTTTTGTAAACACCGGGGAGCTGTTTTTT. Amino acids: CSVLSFVNTGELFF.

V is TRBV6-5 and J is TRBJ2-5; tentatively, D is TRBD2 (6 bases). The ends were cut back, 8 bases at V and 1 base at J, with 14 bases in the middle. The CDR3 is made up of 14 amino acids. Per the germline V gene, CDR1 is MNHEY and CDR2 is SVGAGI. Written as DNA, the CDR3 is TGTGCCAGCGATAGGGCCGGGGGCCAAGAGACCCAGTACTTC. This sequence encodes CASDRAGGQETQYF.

The J gene is TRBJ2-1, the V gene TRBV21-1; the table names TRBD2, a call not compared with the DNA. TRBV21-1 is assigned pseudogene status. This CDR3 has 14 amino acids. The CDR3 protein is CASRTGGGYNEQFF. For the CDR3, the DNA is TGTGCCAGCAGGACCGGCGGCGGCTACAATGAGCAGTTCTTC.

V usage is TRBV9 and J usage is TRBJ1-1; 9 nucleotides match TRBD1. Germline V lookup: CDR1 SGDLS, CDR2 YYNGEE. J was trimmed by 0 bases and V by 4 bases; bases with no gene match: 4. This CDR3 is built from 15 residues. The CDR3: CASSPGTGMNTEAFF. The CDR3 nucleotides are TGTGCCAGCAGCCCTGGGACAGGGATGAACACTGAAGCTTTCTTT.

This chain uses TRBV6-5 with TRBJ2-7, with D perhaps matching TRBD1 (6 bases). CDR1 MNHEY and CDR2 SVGAGI come from the germline V gene. The V and J ends lost 6 bases and 6 bases respectively, with 18 bases between them. The CDR3 loop spans 14 amino acids. CDR3 sequence reads: CASSLSDSIIEQYF. DNA for the CDR3: TGTGCCAGCAGCTTGTCGGACAGTATTATCGAGCAGTACTTC.

The rearrangement links TRBV28 to TRBJ2-4; TRBD1 might be the D (6 bases). This CDR3 spans 13 amino acids. V lost 6 bases, J lost 5 bases, and 11 bases lay in between. CDR1 and CDR2 from the germline V gene are MDHEN and SYDVKM. The CDR3 nucleotides read TGTGCCAGCAGGCGACAGGTGGAAAACATTCAGTACTTC. Translation gives CASRRQVENIQYF.

This clone was picked up a small number of times. This sequence joins TRBV5-1 and TRBJ2-7, with a tentative D call TRBD2 (6 bases). The CDR3 loop spans 15 amino acids. In germline, CDR1 is SGHRS, CDR2 YFSETQ. The V gene lost 4 bases and the J gene lost 0 bases, with 14 bases spanning the gap. The CDR3 sequence is CASSAAGFSSYEQYF. In DNA, the CDR3 is TGCGCCAGCAGCGCTGCGGGATTCAGCTCCTACGAGCAGTACTTC. Combining the CDR3 with reference TRBV5-1 and TRBJ2-7 gives the whole variable domain KAGVTQTPRYLIKTRGQQVTLSCSPISGHRSVSWYQQTPGQGLQFLFEYFSETQRNKGNFPGRFSGRQFSNSRSEMNVSTLELGDSALYLCASSAAGFSSYEQYFGPGTRLTVT.

This chain joins TRBV19 and TRBJ2-5, with a tentative D call TRBD2 (5 bases). The CDR3 consists of 14 residues. Per the germline V gene, CDR1 is LNHDA and CDR2 is SQIVND (reference sequence). V lost 1 base, J lost 7 bases, and 13 bases lay in between. The CDR3 nucleotides read TGTGCCAGTAGTATAGGAGGGTCTTGGGGGACCCAGTACTTC. Residues: CASSIGGSWGTQYF.

This chain links TRBV28 with TRBJ2-5; D call uncertain. The CDR3 contains 13 residues. Germline CDR1 is MDHEN and CDR2 is SYDVKM. Between the trimmed V and J ends, which lost 7 bases and 4 bases, there was a span of 13 bases. The CDR3, as DNA: TGTGCCAGCAAAATCCAGTCGGGAGAGACCCAGTACTTC. The encoded protein is CASKIQSGETQYF.

The chain uses TRBV19 and TRBJ1-5; tentative D call: TRBD1 (6 bases). Trimming shortened V by 5 bases and J by 0 bases, and 17 bases separated the two germline ends. This CDR3 spans 17 amino acids. Germline CDR1 is LNHDA and CDR2 is SQIVND (reference sequence). Here the CDR3 reads CASSPQGRGDSNQPQHF. CDR3 in DNA: TGTGCCAGTAGTCCCCAGGGGCGGGGGGATAGCAATCAGCCCCAGCATTTT.

The chain is built from TRBV7-8 and TRBJ1-2; 9 bases agree with TRBD1. Trimming at V came to 9 bases and at J to 7 bases, leaving 9 bases not matched to a gene. The CDR3 is made up of 13 amino acids. The germline CDR1 and CDR2 sequences are SGHVS and FQNEAQ. CDR3 in DNA: TGTGCCAGTAAAACAACAGGGGGCCGTGGCTACACCTTC. It translates to CASKTTGGRGYTF.

This chain uses TRBV11-2 with TRBJ1-2; possible D gene TRBD1, 6 bases. Germline V gene sequence: CDR1 SGHAT, CDR2 FQNNGV. V lost 1 base, J lost 1 base, and 10 bases lay in between. The length of the CDR3 is 15 residues. DNA of the CDR3: TGTGCCAGCAGCTTAGCAGGACAGAATAACTATGGCTACACCTTC. Its protein is CASSLAGQNNYGYTF.

The CDR3 DNA is TGTGCCAGCCGAAGGACTAGCGCAGCCTACGAGCAGTACTTC. Encoded protein: CASRRTSAAYEQYF. V and J are TRBV2 and TRBJ2-7; 9 bases are shared with TRBD2. The CDR3 has 14 residues. Germline CDR1 SNHLY, CDR2 FYNNEI. V lost 8 bases, J lost 2 bases, and 7 bases stayed unmatched. Based on the CDR3 plus reference TRBV2 and TRBJ2-7, the full variable domain is EPEVTQTPSHQVTQMGQEVILRCVPISNHLYFYWYRQILGQKVEFLVSFYNNEISEKSEIFDDQFSVERPDGSNFTLKIRSTKLEDSAMYFCASRRTSAAYEQYFGPGTRLTVT.

The CDR3 loop reads CASSGDRAGNTIYF. The CDR3 DNA reads as TGTGCCAGCAGCGGGGACAGGGCTGGAAACACCATATATTTT. J is TRBJ1-3 and V is TRBV25-1, with 9 nucleotides matching TRBD1. CDR1 and CDR2 (germline): MGHDK, SYGVNS. V lost 6 bases and J lost 2; bases outside the gene matches: 2. The CDR3 loop spans 14 amino acids.

J is TRBJ1-2 and V is TRBV27; 9 bases map to TRBD1. Germline values: CDR1 MNHEY, CDR2 SMNVEV (reference sequence). The V gene end was trimmed by 5 bases and the J gene end by 6 bases; junction bases not matched to a gene: 10. The CDR3 has 15 amino acids. CDR3 sequence reads: CASSPRDRASDGYTF. In DNA form, the CDR3 reads TGTGCCAGCAGTCCCCGGGACAGGGCTTCGGATGGCTACACCTTC.

This sequence joins TRBV28 and TRBJ1-5, with D perhaps TRBD1 (5 bases). Deletions cut 6 bases from V and 0 bases from J, with 12 bases between. This CDR3 has 15 amino acids. Germline CDR1 and CDR2: MDHEN and SYDVKM. DNA for the CDR3: TGTGCCAGCAGCTTACAGGTGATTAGCAATCAGCCCCAGCATTTT. Its translation: CASSLQVISNQPQHF.

The genes are TRBV7-2 and TRBJ2-7; 8 bases fit TRBD1. CDR3 length equals 13 residues. Trimming cost V 5 bases and J 6 bases; bases outside gene matches: 6. Germline CDR1 SGHTA, CDR2 FQGNSA. The CDR3 DNA follows: TGTGCCAGCAGCGTGGACAGGGCGTCCGAGCAGTACTTC. Its protein is CASSVDRASEQYF.

The chain combines TRBV30 with TRBJ2-7; D perhaps matches TRBD2 (5 bases). Trimming took 2 bases from V and 2 from J, leaving 10 bases between them. CDR1 and CDR2 from the germline V gene are GTSNPN and SVGIG (reference sequence). The CDR3 totals 13 residues. The CDR3 region has the DNA TGTGCCTGGAGTTCCCCGGGAACCTACGAGCAGTACTTC. This codes for CAWSSPGTYEQYF.

The chain recombines TRBV28 with TRBJ2-1, with 12 bases that match TRBD2. Per germline, CDR1 MDHEN and CDR2 SYDVKM. The CDR3 sequence is 16 residues long. V shed 6 bases, J shed 7 bases, and the junction held 10 bases outside the gene matches. CDR3 amino acids: CASSLGLAGLRNEQFF. In nucleotides, the CDR3 is TGTGCCAGCAGCCTCGGACTAGCGGGATTGCGGAATGAGCAGTTCTTC.

Comments on this clone: The identical CDR3 is also encoded by other nucleotide sequences in the sample. The rearrangement links TRBV9 to TRBJ2-7, with TRBD2 matching over 10 bases. Trimming took 0 bases from V and 3 from J; bases not matched to a gene: 0. Germline V gene data show CDR1 as SGDLS and CDR2 as YYNGEE. The CDR3 runs 14 residues. CDR3 DNA sequence: TGTGCCAGCAGCGTAGGACTAGCGGGCTACGAGCAGTACTTC. Protein: CASSVGLAGYEQYF.

V gene TRBV16 combines with J gene TRBJ2-1; possibly TRBD1 for D (5 bases). The CDR3 consists of 15 residues. In germline, CDR1 is KGHSY, CDR2 FQNENV. V was pared by 8 bases and J by 7 bases, with 21 bases between. For the CDR3, the DNA is TGTGCCAGCCTCCACACAGGTGGGATTGGGAATGAGCAGTTCTTC. Translating it yields CASLHTGGIGNEQFF.

V and J are TRBV19 and TRBJ2-3; perhaps TRBD2 as D (6 bases). The CDR3 runs to 13 residues. Per germline, CDR1 LNHDA and CDR2 SQIVND (reference sequence). V was cut by 3 bases and J by 8 bases, with 12 bases left in between. The CDR3 sequence is CASSIRTIGTQYF. The CDR3 DNA sequence: TGTGCCAGTAGTATCCGGACTATAGGTACGCAGTATTTT. The variable domain in full, with the rest retrieved from reference TRBV19 and TRBJ2-3, is DGGITQSPKYLFRKEGQNVTLSCEQNLNHDAMYWYRQDPGQGLRLIYYSQIVNDFQKGDIAEGYSVSREKKESFPLTVTSAQKNPTAFYLCASSIRTIGTQYFGPGTRLTVL.

This sequence joins TRBV28 and TRBJ1-4; TRBD1 is a possible D gene (6 bases). From germline, CDR1 is MDHEN and CDR2 SYDVKM. This CDR3 comprises 13 residues. The V and J ends lost 0 bases and 9 bases respectively, with 8 bases between them. The CDR3, as DNA: TGTGCCAGCAGTTTATGGGACAGCAAAAAACTGTTTTTT. Encoded protein: CASSLWDSKKLFF.

This clone was recorded once. The chain uses TRBV5-6 and TRBJ2-1; TRBD2 matches at 14 bases. Germline CDR1 and CDR2: SGHDT and YYEEEE. Trimming took 0 bases from V and 7 from J; bases not matched to a gene: 6. The CDR3 runs to 17 residues. The CDR3 sequence is CASSLAGTSGRSNEQFF. Written as DNA, the CDR3 is TGTGCCAGCAGCTTGGCCGGGACTAGCGGGAGAAGTAATGAGCAGTTCTTC.

V usage is TRBV6-5 and J usage is TRBJ1-1; TRBD1 is a possible D gene (5 bases). CDR3 length: 13 residues. Deletions cut 6 bases from V and 1 base from J, with 9 bases between. From germline, CDR1 is MNHEY and CDR2 SVGAGI. The CDR3 sequence: CASRYTGNTEAFF. CDR3 DNA: TGTGCCAGCAGATATACAGGGAACACTGAAGCTTTCTTT.

The chain links TRBV18 to TRBJ1-3; possibly TRBD1 for D (5 bases). This CDR3 spans 17 amino acids. Trimming took 3 bases from V and 0 from J, leaving 15 bases between them. Per germline, CDR1 KGHSH and CDR2 LQKENI. This CDR3 is CASSPIEAGYSGNTIYF. The CDR3 DNA follows: TGTGCCAGCTCACCCATCGAGGCAGGGTACTCTGGAAACACCATATATTTT.